This T cell receptor (beta chain) is from a study of blood T cell repertoires in COVID-19. Study overall: COVID-19 samples collected from the United States, Italy and Spain covered acute and convalescent phases.

Original processing methods: Amplification of reference gene primers was used by the study to estimate nucleated cell counts. Using immunoSEQ multiplex PCR, the repertoire was profiled, and TCRdb retains in-frame clones only, with some absent. V and J calls and clone size are given by that table; D and trimming were obtained from the DNA. The sample shows about 160,000 clones, about 87% of them seen only once. The CDR3 has 12 amino acids. Germline V gives CDR1 SQVTM, CDR2 ANQGSEA. The ends lost 7 bases at V and 6 bases at J; junction bases unmatched: 5. The TCR comes from a woman aged 55 to 70 who had recovered from COVID-19. The chain is built from TRBV29-1 and TRBJ1-4; the match to TRBD1 covers 7 bases. Material for sequencing was peripheral blood. The DNA for the CDR3 is TGCAGCGAGGGACAGCACTATGAAAAACTGTTTTTT. Protein: CSEGQHYEKLFF.